This TCR beta chain appears in the sequencing data of a study of control samples from healthy donors and cancer patients (TCRdb year 2020). Library preparation employed the immunoSEQ multiplex PCR assay. Held by TCRdb, this immuneACCESS table contains in-frame sequences only and omits some clones. Under half of the omission traces to an unresolved V gene where checked; the cause of the rest is unknown. In all, the sample holds just over 50,000 clones, and approximately 91% of those were seen once. The top ten clonotypes cover 40% of the sample. In the case of this clone: No cognate antigen has been identified for it. One base away there is no much larger clone; base qualities are not given.

At the junction V is shortened by 4 bases and J by 0 bases, with 8 bases in between. CDR1 WNHNN and CDR2 SYGVQD were looked up in the germline V gene (reference sequence). The CDR3 covers 14 residues, taking in both the cysteine and the phenylalanine. Only the CDR3 region is kept as DNA, spanning 42 bases read in frame from base 1. The chain links TRBV10-1 with TRBJ2-3; the D gene is perhaps TRBD2, from 6 matching bases. Sample: PBMCs. The receptor was derived from a man aged 50 to 60 with head and neck cancer. The CDR3: CASSGGTSTDTQYF. The nucleotide sequence reads as follows: TGCGCCAGCAGTGGGGGGACTAGCACAGATACGCAGTATTTT.